The entry that follows covers one T cell receptor beta chain sequence. This sample is part of a study of blood T cell repertoires in COVID-19. Whole-study context: There were acute and convalescent COVID-19 samples, and they came from the United States, Italy and Spain. Nucleic acid was either cDNA or gDNA, and it came from T cells, B-cell-depleted T cells, or PBMCs.

The V gene's germline CDR1 is KGHDR and CDR2 SFDVKD. The CDR3 length is 17 residues. V was pared by 0 bases and J by 7 bases, with 11 bases of the junction left unmatched. Seattle-derived patients entered the study during active infection and were followed longitudinally. Authors' data handling: For nucleated cells, counts were estimated from reference gene primer amplification. The assay was immunoSEQ multiplex PCR, and TCRdb's table has in-frame clones only and misses some. The DNA gave D and trimming, while V, J and clone size come from that table. The table shows 150,000 to 170,000 clones, with approximately 85% occurring only once.

V and J are TRBV24-1 and TRBJ2-1, with TRBD1 identical over 7 bases. The sample comprised peripheral blood. The clonotype was recovered from a man in his sixties with COVID-19, enrolled during active disease. CDR3 loop: CATSDLQLTGARNEQFF. The CDR3 coding sequence is TGTGCCACCAGTGATTTGCAGCTTACAGGGGCTCGAAATGAGCAGTTCTTC.